These 19 T cell receptor beta chains were sequenced from one sample in a study of blood T cell repertoires in COVID-19. Clones were sequenced by immunoSEQ multiplex PCR, and TCRdb holds only the in-frame ones, with some missing. This table has about 140,000 clones, roughly 80% appearing once. The specimen was peripheral blood. The receptors derive from a woman between 45 and 65 years old with active or convalescent COVID-19.

This clone was picked up many times. The chain combines TRBV7-9 with TRBJ1-6; TRBD1 is a possible D gene (5 bases). Trimming pared 5 bases from V and 9 bases from J, leaving 14 bases between. Germline CDR1 is SEHNR and CDR2 is FQNEAQ (reference sequence). The length of the CDR3 is 14 residues. The CDR3 DNA reads as TGTGCCAGCAGCCCGGGGGGTTGGGGTTCACCCCTCCACTTT. It specifies CASSPGGWGSPLHF.

The V call is TRBV30, the J call TRBJ2-5, with D possibly TRBD2 on 5 matching bases. The germline gives CDR1 GTSNPN, CDR2 SVGIG (reference sequence). The ends were cut back, 2 bases at V and 4 bases at J, with 8 bases in the middle. CDR3 length equals 12 residues. The CDR3 DNA reads as TGTGCCTGGAGTTCGGGGTCAGAGACCCAGTACTTC. This codes for CAWSSGSETQYF. The full variable domain, completed using reference TRBV30 and TRBJ2-5, is SQTIHQWPATLVQPVGSPLSLECTVEGTSNPNLYWYRQAAGRGLQLLFYSVGIGQISSEVPQNLSASRPQDRQFILSSKKLLLSDSGFYLCAWSSGSETQYFGPGTRLLVL.

This clone was recorded a few times. The chain employs TRBV6-1 and TRBJ1-6; TRBD1 is a possible D gene (6 bases). With 0 bases removed from V and 14 bases from J, the gap between germline ends came to 14 bases. The CDR3 contains 14 residues. The germline V gene encodes CDR1 MNHNS and CDR2 SASEGT. This CDR3 is CASSEADRPTSLHF. In DNA form, the CDR3 reads TGTGCCAGCAGTGAAGCGGACAGACCCACATCCCTCCACTTT.

V gene TRBV7-8 combines with J gene TRBJ2-5; the D gene is possibly TRBD1 (6 bases). The CDR3 totals 16 residues. From germline, CDR1 is SGHVS and CDR2 FQNEAQ. The V end was cut by 2 bases, the J end by 3 bases, with 16 bases between. The CDR3 nucleotides read TGTGCCAGCAGCTTAAGCTTTGGGCAGGGGAAAGAGACCCAGTACTTC. The encoded protein is CASSLSFGQGKETQYF.

The chain links TRBV30 to TRBJ1-1, with 7 bases aligning to TRBD1. Germline V gene sequence: CDR1 GTSNPN, CDR2 SVGIG (reference sequence). This CDR3 region has 13 residues. V shed 4 bases and J 3 bases; nucleotides not matched to a gene: 5. CDR3 sequence (DNA): TGTGCCTGGAATCCAGACAGGGACACTGAAGCTTTCTTT. It encodes CAWNPDRDTEAFF.

This chain connects TRBV27 to TRBJ1-2; 7 nucleotides match TRBD1. The germline gives CDR1 MNHEY, CDR2 SMNVEV (reference sequence). V lost 5 bases to trimming and J lost 7 bases; unmatched junction nucleotides: 16. The CDR3 contains 16 residues. CDR3 bases: TGTGCCAGCAGTCACTATTCAGAACAGGGGCTCGGTGGCTACACCTTC. Protein: CASSHYSEQGLGGYTF.

Worth noting for this clone: An end of the junction differs from the germline gene, which may be a read error. The chain's CDR3 is CASSSSGGSRYEQCF. The CDR3, as DNA: TGTGCCAGCAGCTCCTCGGGCGGGTCAAGGTACGAGCAGTGCTTC. The V call is TRBV7-2, the J call TRBJ2-7; TRBD2 might be the D (5 bases). Germline-derived CDR1 and CDR2 are SGHTA and FQGNSA. This CDR3 spans 15 amino acids.

The chain has TRBV12-5 and TRBJ2-7, with a possible D match to TRBD2 (6 bases). The CDR3 extends over 18 amino acids. CDR1 and CDR2 (germline): LGHNT, FRNRAP. V was shortened by 2 bases and J by 2 bases, with 22 bases between the two germline ends. CDR3 sequence (DNA): TGTGCTAGTGGTTTGAGGCCGGTACCGGGAGCCGGAGCCTACGAGCAGTACTTC. Its translation: CASGLRPVPGAGAYEQYF. The complete variable domain, with remaining parts taken from reference TRBV12-5 and TRBJ2-7, reads DARVTQTPRHKVTEMGQEVTMRCQPILGHNTVFWYRQTMMQGLELLAYFRNRAPLDDSGMPKDRFSAEMPDATLATLKIQPSEPRDSAVYFCASGLRPVPGAGAYEQYFGPGTRLTVT.

The chain uses TRBV19 and TRBJ2-7; 7 bases are a match to TRBD2. J gave up 2 bases and V 3 bases, and 7 bases lay outside the gene matches. The germline gives CDR1 LNHDA, CDR2 SQIVND (reference sequence). The CDR3 totals 15 residues. The CDR3 sequence is CASSISASGAYEQYF. CDR3 coding DNA: TGTGCCAGTAGTATTTCGGCTAGCGGTGCCTACGAGCAGTACTTC.

The CDR3 nucleotides read TGTGCCAGCAGTTACCGGCGGGAGATCGACAATGAGCAGTTCTTC. Protein product: CASSYRREIDNEQFF. This chain joins TRBV6-6 and TRBJ2-1; 7 bases fit TRBD2. The CDR3 totals 15 residues. The germline V gene encodes CDR1 MNHNY and CDR2 SVGAGI (reference sequence). Trimming cost V 2 bases and J 5 bases; bases outside gene matches: 6.

The chain joins TRBV29-1 to TRBJ1-2; unclear D gene. The germline V gene has CDR1 SQVTM and CDR2 ANQGSEA. V lost 3 bases and J 4 bases, leaving 15 bases between the germline ends. This CDR3 has 14 amino acids. The CDR3 DNA follows: TGCAGCGTTGAGGCTTCTGTTCTGGCCTATGGCTACACCTTC. Translation: CSVEASVLAYGYTF.

The genes are TRBV5-4 and TRBJ2-2, with 12 bases aligning to TRBD2. Unmatched junction bases numbered 15, after V lost 4 bases and J lost 5 bases. Per germline, CDR1 SGHNT and CDR2 YYREEE (reference sequence). The length of the CDR3 is 19 residues. The CDR3 coding sequence is TGTGCCAGCAGCCCCGGGGGGCTAGCGGGAGGGACGAGGACCGGGGAGCTGTTTTTT. Translated, it gives CASSPGGLAGGTRTGELFF.

The chain joins TRBV5-1 to TRBJ1-5, with 9 bases matching TRBD1. V shed 1 base, J shed 0 bases, and the junction held 2 bases outside the gene matches. Germline CDR1 is SGHRS and CDR2 is YFSETQ. The CDR3 sequence is 16 residues long. In nucleotides, the CDR3 is TGCGCCAGCAGCTTGCGGGACAGGGATAGCAATCAGCCCCAGCATTTT. Translating it yields CASSLRDRDSNQPQHF.

The chain couples TRBV10-1 to TRBJ2-5; no definite D call. CDR1 is WNHNN, CDR2 SYGVQD, per germline (reference sequence). V dropped 4 bases and J dropped 4 bases, with 10 bases sitting between them. The CDR3 loop spans 13 amino acids. CDR3 in DNA: TGCGCCAGCAGTGTAGAGGCTCGAGAGACCCAGTACTTC. Protein product: CASSVEARETQYF.

For the CDR3, the DNA is TGTGCCAGCAGCCAAGCCGGGGCGGGATGGGGCTACACCTTC. It is translated as CASSQAGAGWGYTF. The genes are TRBV14 and TRBJ1-2, with D possibly TRBD1 on 5 matching bases. Germline CDR1 and CDR2: SGHDN and FVKESK. The CDR3 is 14 residues long. Trimming removed 1 base at V and 8 bases at J, with 14 bases between.

This clone was seen a handful of times. The chain carries TRBV7-3 and TRBJ2-1; D gene uncertain. The V and J ends lost 4 bases and 9 bases respectively, with 13 bases between them. CDR1 and CDR2 from the germline V gene are SGHTA and FQGTGA. The CDR3 spans 13 residues. The CDR3 is CASSSPRSSEQFF. The CDR3 bases are TGTGCCAGCAGCTCTCCTAGGAGTAGTGAGCAGTTCTTC.

The gene calls are TRBV3-1 (or the pseudogene TRBV3-2) and TRBJ1-2, with TRBD1 matching 11 bases. The length of the CDR3 is 16 residues. V dropped 2 bases and J dropped 7; count of bases not matched to a gene: 9. The germline V gene encodes CDR1 LGHDT and CDR2 YNNKEL (reference sequence). The CDR3 here is CASSQKRTGGEGGYTF. The CDR3 bases are TGTGCCAGCAGCCAAAAGCGGACAGGGGGCGAAGGTGGCTACACCTTC.

This sequence joins TRBV7-8 and TRBJ2-3; TRBD1 matches 9 bases. The J segment lost 1 base and the V segment lost 5 bases, leaving 4 bases of the junction unmatched. The germline V gene encodes CDR1 SGHVS and CDR2 FQNEAQ. This CDR3 comprises 15 residues. The CDR3 reads CASSHRDRGTDTQYF. The DNA for the CDR3 is TGTGCCAGCAGCCATCGGGACAGGGGCACAGATACGCAGTATTTT.

The chain has TRBV28 and TRBJ1-1, with D unresolved. Trimming stripped 3 bases from V and 7 bases from J, with 12 bases between. Per germline, CDR1 MDHEN and CDR2 SYDVKM. The CDR3 spans 13 residues. The CDR3 nucleotides read TGTGCCAGCAGTTTGAACAGCCACCGTGAAGCTTTCTTT. This gives the protein CASSLNSHREAFF.